The following is a T cell receptor (beta chain) sequence with its context. This entry belongs to a study of blood T cell repertoires in COVID-19. Measured with immunoSEQ multiplex PCR; TCRdb has only the in-frame clones, and not every one. This table has tens of thousands of clones, about 89% appearing once. Trimming at V came to 6 bases and at J to 4 bases, leaving 7 bases not matched to a gene. In germline, CDR1 is SGDLS, CDR2 YYNGEE. The CDR3 covers 14 residues. The sequenced sample consisted of peripheral blood. The gene calls are TRBV9 and TRBJ2-3; 8 nucleotides agree with TRBD2. The sequence derives from a human donor in a cohort sampled during active COVID-19. CDR3 nucleotide sequence: TGTGCCAGCAACATCGGGGGGGTAGCAGATACGCAGTATTTT. Encoded protein: CASNIGGVADTQYF. Based on the CDR3 plus reference TRBV9 and TRBJ2-3, the full variable domain is DSGVTQTPKHLITATGQRVTLRCSPRSGDLSVYWYQQSLDQGLQFLIQYYNGEERAKGNILERFSAQQFPDLHSELNLSSLELGDSALYFCASNIGGVADTQYFGPGTRLTVL.